Below are 24 T cell receptor beta chains sequenced from a single sample in a study of cytomegalovirus exposure and HLA in healthy donors. The PCR was carried out with 60 Vbeta primers and 13 Jbeta primers. Profiled with immunoSEQ multiplex PCR; TCRdb holds only in-frame clones, not every one. The repertoire holds just over 150,000 clones, approximately 78% seen once, with around 3.3% in the top ten. The specimen sequenced was PBMCs. These receptors originate from a woman between 40 and 55 years old in good health and CMV-seronegative.

The chain recombines TRBV5-1 with TRBJ2-7, with 8 bases identical to TRBD1. V lost 0 bases, J lost 3 bases, and 5 bases stayed unmatched. The CDR3 is made up of 15 amino acids. Looked up from germline, CDR1 is SGHRS and CDR2 is YFSETQ. Here the CDR3 DNA reads TGCGCCAGCAGCTTGGACCAGACAGGGGACTACGAGCAGTACTTC. The encoded protein is CASSLDQTGDYEQYF. Drawing the rest from reference TRBV5-1 and TRBJ2-7, the complete variable domain is KAGVTQTPRYLIKTRGQQVTLSCSPISGHRSVSWYQQTPGQGLQFLFEYFSETQRNKGNFPGRFSGRQFSNSRSEMNVSTLELGDSALYLCASSLDQTGDYEQYFGPGTRLTVT.

V gene TRBV9 combines with J gene TRBJ2-1, with 15 bases matching TRBD2. J lost 8 bases, V lost 4 bases, and 7 bases had no gene match. The CDR3 is made up of 16 amino acids. The germline CDR1 and CDR2 sequences are SGDLS and YYNGEE. The CDR3 bases are TGTGCCAGCAGCTTCCGGACTAGCGGGGGGGCAGATGAGCAGTTCTTC. Translated, it gives CASSFRTSGGADEQFF. Based on the CDR3 plus reference TRBV9 and TRBJ2-1, the full variable domain is DSGVTQTPKHLITATGQRVTLRCSPRSGDLSVYWYQQSLDQGLQFLIQYYNGEERAKGNILERFSAQQFPDLHSELNLSSLELGDSALYFCASSFRTSGGADEQFFGPGTRLTVL.

The CDR3 reads CASSSRTSGVYNEQFF. The CDR3 nucleotides are TGTGCCAGCAGCTCGAGGACTAGCGGGGTGTACAATGAGCAGTTCTTC. The chain joins TRBV11-2 to TRBJ2-1; 12 bases are shared with TRBD2. This CDR3 is 16 amino acids long. The ends lost 4 bases at V and 4 bases at J; junction bases unmatched: 5. The germline V gene has CDR1 SGHAT and CDR2 FQNNGV. The whole variable domain, remainder taken from reference TRBV11-2 and TRBJ2-1, is EAGVAQSPRYKIIEKRQSVAFWCNPISGHATLYWYQQILGQGPKLLIQFQNNGVVDDSQLPKDRFSAERLKGVDSTLKIQPAKLEDSAVYLCASSSRTSGVYNEQFFGPGTRLTVL.

V usage is TRBV5-4 and J usage is TRBJ1-4, with 7 bases matching TRBD1. The CDR3 loop spans 17 amino acids. Germline lookup yields CDR1 SGHNT and CDR2 YYREEE (reference sequence). V shed 2 bases and J 5 bases; nucleotides not matched to a gene: 12. Here the CDR3 reads CASSFGGRQGGNEKLFF. CDR3 sequence (DNA): TGTGCCAGCAGCTTCGGGGGTAGACAGGGTGGAAATGAAAAACTGTTTTTT.

This chain links TRBV2 with TRBJ2-6; 8 bases fit TRBD1. The CDR3 length is 17 residues. With 6 bases clipped from V and 1 base from J, the junction kept 8 bases outside the gene matches. The germline gives CDR1 SNHLY, CDR2 FYNNEI. The CDR3 DNA is TGTGCCAGCAGAGGGGACAGGCTCCTTTCTGGGGCCAACGTCCTGACTTTC. Translated: CASRGDRLLSGANVLTF.

This clone was picked up a small number of times. The chain uses TRBV5-5 and TRBJ1-3; TRBD1 is a possible D gene (6 bases). The CDR3 has 17 amino acids. Germline values: CDR1 SGHKS, CDR2 YYEKEE (reference sequence). V shed 3 bases and J shed 2 bases, with 18 bases lying between them. CDR3 in DNA: TGTGCCAGCAGCTCAACAATTAAGACAGGAACTGGAAACACCATATATTTT. Translated, it gives CASSSTIKTGTGNTIYF. The variable domain in full, with the rest retrieved from reference TRBV5-5 and TRBJ1-3, is DAGVTQSPTHLIKTRGQQVTLRCSPISGHKSVSWYQQVLGQGPQFIFQYYEKEERGRGNFPDRFSARQFPNYSSELNVNALLLGDSALYLCASSSTIKTGTGNTIYFGEGSWLTVV.

The chain recombines TRBV28 with TRBJ2-7; 9 bases agree with TRBD1. V lost 9 bases, J lost 5 bases, and 11 bases stayed unmatched. Looked up from germline, CDR1 is MDHEN and CDR2 is SYDVKM. The CDR3 is made up of 14 amino acids. CDR3: CASLSWDREDEQYF. The CDR3 coding sequence is TGTGCCAGTCTCTCTTGGGACAGGGAGGACGAGCAGTACTTC.

The CDR3 reads CASSLGDSQETQYF. The CDR3 bases are TGCGCCAGCAGCTTGGGAGACTCCCAAGAGACCCAGTACTTC. The gene calls are TRBV5-1 and TRBJ2-5; D remains ambiguous. Trimming removed 0 bases from V and 1 base from J, with 7 bases in between. This CDR3 has 14 amino acids. CDR1 is SGHRS, CDR2 YFSETQ, per germline.

This clone was seen only a few times. The sample contains more than one DNA sequence encoding this CDR3. The rearrangement links TRBV2 to TRBJ1-6; 9 bases are shared with TRBD1. CDR1 SNHLY and CDR2 FYNNEI come from the germline V gene. This CDR3 has 13 amino acids. V dropped 8 bases and J dropped 7; count of bases not matched to a gene: 3. The CDR3 here is CASGGQGNSPLHF. The CDR3 DNA is TGTGCCAGCGGGGGACAGGGAAATTCACCCCTCCACTTT.

The rearrangement links TRBV9 to TRBJ2-3, with D tentatively TRBD2 (6 bases). V dropped 3 bases and J dropped 1 base, with 12 bases sitting between them. The CDR3 sequence is 15 residues long. Germline assignment: CDR1 SGDLS and CDR2 YYNGEE. The CDR3 DNA sequence: TGTGCCAGCAGCGCTACTAGCACGGGCACAGATACGCAGTATTTT. Translation: CASSATSTGTDTQYF.

This chain joins TRBV25-1 and TRBJ2-1, with 7 positions matching TRBD2. From germline, CDR1 is MGHDK and CDR2 SYGVNS. The CDR3 sequence is 14 residues long. J was trimmed by 6 bases and V by 1 base; bases with no gene match: 3. In DNA, the CDR3 is TGTGCCAGCAGTGAATCGGGGGGTATCAATGAGCAGTTCTTC. Translated: CASSESGGINEQFF.

The chain links TRBV7-2 to TRBJ2-7; 7 bases agree with TRBD2. CDR1 SGHTA and CDR2 FQGNSA come from the germline V gene. V lost 0 bases, J lost 6 bases, and 2 bases stayed unmatched. The CDR3 has 13 residues. The CDR3 region is CASSLAGRGEQYF. In DNA, the CDR3 is TGTGCCAGCAGCTTAGCAGGGAGGGGCGAGCAGTACTTC. The complete variable domain, with remaining parts taken from reference TRBV7-2 and TRBJ2-7, reads GAGVSQSPSNKVTEKGKDVELRCDPISGHTALYWYRQSLGQGLEFLIYFQGNSAPDKSGLPSDRFSAERTGGSVSTLTIQRTQQEDSAVYLCASSLAGRGEQYFGPGTRLTVT.

The chain recombines TRBV7-9 with TRBJ2-2, with TRBD2 matching over 9 bases. The germline V gene encodes CDR1 SEHNR and CDR2 FQNEAQ (reference sequence). V trimming: 6 bases; J trimming: 4 bases; junction bases outside the gene matches: 3. CDR3 length: 14 amino acids. The CDR3 sequence: CASSRLAATGELFF. CDR3 DNA: TGTGCCAGCAGTCGACTAGCGGCCACCGGGGAGCTGTTTTTT.

The J gene is TRBJ2-1, the V gene TRBV4-1; maybe TRBD2 (6 bases). This CDR3 spans 17 amino acids. The V end was cut by 1 base, the J end by 0 bases, with 13 bases between. Germline V gives CDR1 MGHRA, CDR2 YSYEKL. The CDR3 DNA follows: TGCGCCAGCAGCCAAGGGAGAGCGCGGGGCTCCTACAATGAGCAGTTCTTC. Protein product: CASSQGRARGSYNEQFF.

V gene TRBV7-9 combines with J gene TRBJ1-2, with 7 bases fitting TRBD1. The CDR3 totals 14 residues. Germline V gene lookup returns CDR1 SEHNR and CDR2 FQNEAQ (reference sequence). V dropped 5 bases and J dropped 7; count of bases not matched to a gene: 10. CDR3 in amino acids: CASSPGQPYPGYTF. CDR3 bases: TGTGCCAGCAGCCCGGGACAGCCTTACCCTGGCTACACCTTC.

The chain couples TRBV7-2 to TRBJ2-3, with 12 positions matching TRBD2. V dropped 5 bases and J dropped 6; count of bases not matched to a gene: 12. This CDR3 has 17 residues. In germline, CDR1 is SGHTA, CDR2 FQGNSA. The CDR3 loop is CASSARMGTSGSDTQYF. Written as DNA, the CDR3 is TGTGCCAGCAGCGCTCGTATGGGGACTAGCGGGTCTGATACGCAGTATTTT.

This clone was observed a few times. V is TRBV5-1 and J is TRBJ1-2; D unresolved. There are 14 residues in the CDR3. The germline gives CDR1 SGHRS, CDR2 YFSETQ. V lost 0 bases, J lost 2 bases, and 8 bases lay in between. In DNA form, the CDR3 reads TGCGCCAGCAGCTTGGGAGGCGGAAACTATGGCTACACCTTC. It translates to CASSLGGGNYGYTF.

CDR3: CASRTILAGGENEQFF. CDR3 in DNA: TGTGCCAGCAGGACGATACTAGCGGGGGGGGAAAATGAGCAGTTCTTC. V and J are TRBV5-5 and TRBJ2-1; 13 bases are a match to TRBD2. Germline V CDR1 and CDR2: SGHKS, YYEKEE (reference sequence). V shed 5 bases and J 7 bases; nucleotides not matched to a gene: 9. The CDR3 covers 16 residues.

V gene TRBV5-1 combines with J gene TRBJ2-5, with D maybe TRBD2 (6 bases). V lost 5 bases and J lost 4, with 12 bases in between. CDR1 SGHRS and CDR2 YFSETQ come from the germline V gene. The CDR3 sequence is 13 residues long. CDR3 coding DNA: TGCGCCAGCAGATGGGGGGTAGGAGAGACCCAGTACTTC. Amino acid sequence: CASRWGVGETQYF.

CDR3 sequence reads: CASSKQGDSNQPQHF. The CDR3 DNA follows: TGTGCCAGCAGCAAACAGGGGGACAGCAATCAGCCCCAGCATTTT. V gene TRBV27 combines with J gene TRBJ1-5, with 8 nucleotides matching TRBD1. The V and J ends lost 6 bases and 1 base, in that order; junction bases with no gene match: 5. Germline V gene data show CDR1 as MNHEY and CDR2 as SMNVEV (reference sequence). The CDR3 contains 15 residues.

This clone turned up a few times. This sequence joins TRBV6-5 and TRBJ2-3, with TRBD1 as a possible D gene (5 bases). CDR1 MNHEY and CDR2 SVGAGI come from the germline V gene. With 4 bases removed from V and 1 base from J, the gap between germline ends came to 9 bases. The CDR3 consists of 14 residues. The DNA for the CDR3 is TGTGCCAGCAGTTCCAGGGCGGGCACAGATACGCAGTATTTT. This encodes CASSSRAGTDTQYF.

This clone was recorded a few times. The V call is TRBV5-4, the J call TRBJ2-7; tentatively, D is TRBD1 (6 bases). Germline V gives CDR1 SGHNT, CDR2 YYREEE (reference sequence). CDR3 length: 13 amino acids. Trimming pared 4 bases from V and 2 bases from J, leaving 10 bases between. The CDR3: CASSRQGPYEQYF. The CDR3 DNA sequence: TGTGCCAGCAGCAGGCAGGGGCCCTACGAGCAGTACTTC.

The chain is built from TRBV7-9 and TRBJ2-2; 7 bases map to TRBD2. V gave up 6 bases and J gave up 5 bases; unmatched junction bases: 6. Germline CDR1 SEHNR, CDR2 FQNEAQ (reference sequence). This CDR3 contains 14 residues. CDR3 coding DNA: TGTGCCAGCAGTTCAGTGGGGGGGACCGGGGAGCTGTTTTTT. Translation: CASSSVGGTGELFF. Full variable domain (rest looked up from reference TRBV7-9 and TRBJ2-2): DTGVSQNPRHKITKRGQNVTFRCDPISEHNRLYWYRQTLGQGPEFLTYFQNEAQLEKSRLLSDRFSAERPKGSFSTLEIQRTEQGDSAMYLCASSSVGGTGELFFGEGSRLTVL.

The chain recombines TRBV2 with TRBJ2-7; D is unclear. V was clipped by 3 bases and J by 0 bases, with 9 bases between them. Germline CDR1 SNHLY, CDR2 FYNNEI. This CDR3 is 14 amino acids long. CDR3 bases: TGTGCCAGCAGTGATTCTAAACTCTCCTACGAGCAGTACTTC. Its protein product is CASSDSKLSYEQYF. The whole variable domain, filled in from reference TRBV2 and TRBJ2-7, reads EPEVTQTPSHQVTQMGQEVILRCVPISNHLYFYWYRQILGQKVEFLVSFYNNEISEKSEIFDDQFSVERPDGSNFTLKIRSTKLEDSAMYFCASSDSKLSYEQYFGPGTRLTVT.